These 14 T cell receptor beta chains were all obtained from the same sample, sequenced in a study of circulating CD8 cells and anti-PD-1 response in melanoma. Live CD3+CD8+TCRalphabeta+ cells were sorted into four subsets by PD-1 and/or TIGIT. The QIAseq Immune Repertoire TCR panel built the libraries from about 14 ng of total RNA. MiXCR was run by TCRdb on the reads, yielding one entry per CDR3 protein. The sample shows 950 to 1,300 distinct CDR3 sequences, 5.5% to 7.5% of them seen only once. Sample: CD8+ T cells from PBMCs, taken at baseline or after one month of anti-PD-1 therapy (not recorded which). These receptors were taken from a human donor with melanoma.

This clonotype was counted a few times. One end of the junction fails to match germline, which may point to a read error. V gene TRBV19 combines with J gene TRBJ2-1; perhaps D is TRBD1 or TRBD2 (6 bases each). Germline V gene sequence: CDR1 LNHDA, CDR2 SQIVND (reference sequence). The CDR3 length is 15 residues. The DNA of the CDR3 is TGTGCCAGTAGGCTCCCGGGGGCTCTTTACAACGAGCAGTTCTTC. Protein: CASRLPGALYNEQFF.

This clonotype is categorized as medium-sized. This sequence joins TRBV25-1 and TRBJ1-5; TRBD1 might be the D (6 bases). Germline V gene sequence: CDR1 MGHDK, CDR2 SYGVNS. Deletions cut 5 bases from V and 3 bases from J, with 11 bases between. There are 14 residues in the CDR3. The CDR3 nucleotides are TGTGCCAGCAGTACTGGACAGACCAATCAGCCCCAGCATTTT. Protein: CASSTGQTNQPQHF.

By frequency in the sample, this clonotype is medium-sized. The CDR3 is CASSLGVKWNEQFF. CDR3 nucleotide sequence: TGTGCCAGCAGTTTAGGAGTGAAATGGAATGAGCAGTTCTTC. The chain is built from TRBV27 and TRBJ2-1; D is unresolved. The V gene lost 2 bases and the J gene lost 7 bases, with 12 bases spanning the gap. CDR1 is MNHEY and CDR2 is SMNVEV in the germline V gene (reference sequence). The CDR3 is 14 amino acids.

In this sample, this clonotype is medium-sized. The chain is built from TRBV5-4 and TRBJ2-1; 7 bases agree with TRBD2. J lost 4 bases, V lost 4 bases, and 2 bases had no gene match. CDR3 size: 13 residues. Germline loops: CDR1 SGHNT, CDR2 YYREEE (reference sequence). The CDR3: CASSQGGYNEQFF. The CDR3 bases are TGTGCCAGCAGCCAGGGAGGGTACAATGAGCAGTTCTTC. The variable domain in full, completed from reference TRBV5-4 and TRBJ2-1, reads ETGVTQSPTHLIKTRGQQVTLRCSSQSGHNTVSWYQQALGQGPQFIFQYYREEENGRGNFPPRFSGLQFPNYSSELNVNALELDDSALYLCASSQGGYNEQFFGPGTRLTVL.

The V gene is TRBV19, the J gene TRBJ1-5; no clear D. CDR3 length equals 13 residues. V lost 0 bases to trimming and J lost 6 bases, with 6 bases between them. The germline CDR1 and CDR2 sequences are LNHDA and SQIVND (reference sequence). The DNA of the CDR3 is TGTGCCAGTAGTATAGATGTCTCTCAGCCCCAGCATTTT. The encoded protein is CASSIDVSQPQHF.

This rearrangement joins TRBV6-2 or TRBV6-3 to TRBJ2-3, with 12 bases lining up with TRBD2. The CDR3 spans 18 residues. Germline V gives CDR1 MNHEY, CDR2 SVGEGT. V dropped 5 bases and J dropped 4; count of bases not matched to a gene: 13. The CDR3 protein is CASSHGRLAGDQADTQYF. The CDR3 DNA reads TGTGCCAGCAGTCACGGGAGACTAGCGGGGGATCAGGCAGATACGCAGTATTTT.

This clonotype ranks as large. V and J are TRBV7-2 and TRBJ2-1; D might be TRBD1 (7 bases). CDR3 size: 16 residues. Germline V gene sequence: CDR1 SGHTA, CDR2 FQGNSA. V lost 5 bases and J lost 1, with 15 bases in between. Written as DNA, the CDR3 is TGTGCCAGCAGCCGCTACCCAGGGGGGTCCTACAATGAGCAGTTCTTC. Its protein is CASSRYPGGSYNEQFF.

By sample share, this clonotype is medium-sized. The rearrangement links TRBV4-2 to TRBJ2-1, with D uncertain. Trimming pared 1 base from V and 0 bases from J, leaving 19 bases between. Germline assignment: CDR1 LGHNA and CDR2 YNFKEQ. There are 19 residues in the CDR3. CDR3 protein: CASSQVRLGPESSYNEQFF. CDR3 bases: TGTGCCAGCAGCCAAGTGCGGTTGGGCCCCGAGAGCTCCTACAATGAGCAGTTCTTC.

This clonotype ranks as medium-sized. J is TRBJ1-1 and V is TRBV27; TRBD1 might be the D (5 bases). Germline CDR1 and CDR2: MNHEY and SMNVEV (reference sequence). The CDR3 is 14 amino acids. Trimming took off 5 bases at V and 7 bases at J, with 17 bases between the two ends. The CDR3 here is CASSTHYGAFEAFF. CDR3 in DNA: TGTGCCAGCAGTACCCACTACGGGGCCTTTGAAGCTTTCTTT.

By its share, this clonotype is large. J is TRBJ2-3 and V is TRBV2, with D perhaps matching TRBD1 or TRBD2 (5 bases each). The CDR3 runs 11 residues. The germline CDR1 and CDR2 sequences are SNHLY and FYNNEI. Deletions cut 11 bases from V and 3 bases from J, with 9 bases between. This CDR3 is CAGEGTDTQYF. CDR3 bases: TGTGCCGGCGAGGGGACAGATACGCAGTATTTT.

This clonotype is large (0.1 to 1%) within its sample. The chain recombines TRBV28 with TRBJ2-7; D is perhaps TRBD2 (6 bases). Germline CDR1 and CDR2: MDHEN and SYDVKM. V was clipped by 3 bases and J by 0 bases, with 15 bases between them. The CDR3 extends over 16 amino acids. CDR3: CASSFRVGGFSYEQYF. DNA of the CDR3: TGTGCCAGCAGTTTTCGTGTGGGGGGTTTCTCCTACGAGCAGTACTTC.

By share of the sample, this clonotype is medium-sized (0.01 to 0.1%). The chain joins TRBV28 to TRBJ1-1; D not resolved. V was pared by 2 bases and J by 8 bases, with 6 bases between. CDR3 length: 11 residues. CDR1 and CDR2 (germline): MDHEN, SYDVKM. The CDR3 here is CASSLRGEAFF. The CDR3, as DNA: TGTGCCAGCAGTTTACGAGGCGAAGCTTTCTTT.

By sample fraction, this clonotype is medium-sized. The gene calls are TRBV7-2 and TRBJ2-7, with a weak D call TRBD2 (6 bases). Deletions cut 1 base from V and 3 bases from J, with 10 bases between. The CDR3 length is 14 residues. Looked up from germline, CDR1 is SGHTA and CDR2 is FQGNSA. Written as DNA, the CDR3 is TGTGCCAGCAGCTTAGTGACAGCGGGCTACGAGCAGTACTTC. It specifies CASSLVTAGYEQYF.

By share of the sample, this clonotype is medium-sized. The gene calls are TRBV11-2 and TRBJ2-7; weak D call: TRBD1 (6 bases). Trimming pared 0 bases from V and 5 bases from J, leaving 14 bases between. The CDR3 has 15 amino acids. Per germline, CDR1 SGHAT and CDR2 FQNNGV. The CDR3 here is CASSLEYRDKDEQYF. The CDR3 DNA is TGTGCCAGCAGCTTAGAATATCGGGACAAAGACGAGCAGTACTTC.